The following is a TCR beta chain sequence with its context. The target antigen is unknown. Following culture for around 9 days, CD4+ T cells were isolated. PCR showed that the person got SARS-CoV-2 infection at some point between March and December 2020. Each participant received a vaccine that was either BNT162b2 or mRNA-1273, given as two doses. CDR1 and CDR2 (germline): ENHRY, SYGVKD. CDR3 length equals 14 residues. Trimming stripped 6 bases from V and 3 bases from J, with 12 bases between. The data were obtained in a study of vaccination effects on CD4 cells after COVID-19. Sequenced by immunoSEQ multiplex PCR; TCRdb stores in-frame clones only, minus some. The table lists around 50,000 clones, around 70% of them singletons.

This specimen consisted of CD4+ T cells from PBMCs cultured without peptide, obtained after COVID-19 vaccination. The sequence was obtained from a human donor who had a prior SARS-CoV-2 infection. This chain uses TRBV10-3 with TRBJ1-3; a weak D match, TRBD1 (6 bases). CDR3 residues: CAIRPDSFGNTIYF. CDR3 sequence (DNA): TGTGCCATCAGGCCGGACAGCTTTGGAAACACCATATATTTT.